The sequence of this T cell receptor beta chain was determined in a study of blood T cell repertoires in COVID-19. Study in general: PBMCs, B-cell-depleted T cells, or T cells were the source of the cDNA or gDNA that made up the material.

The participants were between roughly 18 and 100 years old and came from under 25 US areas. Each participant's cohort was designated according to participant-reported clinical history. Cohort 3 recovered donors had two negative PCRs, clearance, or symptom resolution. The CDR3 totals 16 residues. Germline CDR1 is SGHRS and CDR2 is YFSETQ. The trim removed 2 bases at V and 3 bases at J, leaving 4 bases unmatched. Profiling relied on immunoSEQ multiplex PCR, and the TCRdb table lists in-frame clones only, not all of them. The data hold a few hundred thousand clones, with approximately 86% observed a single time.

The receptor's source is a woman in her fifties or sixties who had recovered from COVID-19. The sequencing input was PBMCs or T cells enriched from blood (not recorded which). The chain is built from TRBV5-1 and TRBJ2-2, with 10 bases matching TRBD1. The CDR3 DNA follows: TGCGCCAGCAGCTTCCTTGGGACAGGGGACACCGGGGAGCTGTTTTTT. Its protein product is CASSFLGTGDTGELFF.